The rows below give T cell receptor beta chains drawn from one sample of a study of T-cell reconstitution after alpha-beta-depleted transplantation in children. TCRdb reanalysed the PCR reads using MiXCR and keeps one entry per CDR3 protein. The sample holds hundreds of thousands of distinct CDR3 sequences, under 20% seen once. The sample in question was PBMCs, mostly from graft donor cells, obtained 360 days after TCRalphabeta/CD19-depleted stem cell transplant. All receptors derive from a male patient under 10 years old who had a stem cell transplant for acute lymphoblastic leukemia, so the T cells may come from the graft donor. Each CDR3 is given without its conserved first and last residue. Fields, in order: V gene, CDR3 protein.

TRBV5-1	ASSGQGRGTGELF
TRBV29-1	SVEELLTEAF
TRBV4-2	ASSQDVGLNTEAF
TRBV20-1	SAPTGTGINYEQY
TRBV7-2	ASSLEPFDGNTEAF
TRBV25-1	ASSAVWGHRFFGANVLT
TRBV7-2	ASSFAIASFYGYT
TRBV2	AGGDRLTDTQY
TRBV11-2	ASSLSGTGRQETQY
TRBV13	ASSLENRAAETQY
TRBV5-1	ASSLGDENTEAF
TRBV6-2/TRBV6-3	ASSLGRFYEQY
TRBV7-9	ASSPIRGHNEQF
TRBV7-9	ASSTRDRGLNEQF
TRBV4-1	ASSQIVRGPKSTDTQY
TRBV7-6	ASSPTLDTPSSYEQY
TRBV5-1	ASTVGYSGANVLT
TRBV5-1	ASSLRDPSGEKLF
TRBV10-1	ASSESAGKGSYEQY
TRBV20-1	SAGPHPYGYT
TRBV28	ASTIAYGTYEQY
TRBV6-2/TRBV6-3	ASSSLRTGGVLGYT
TRBV12-3/TRBV12-4	ASSHSAIAGAGETQY
TRBV5-1	ASSPGPVEDEKLF
TRBV6-5	ASSYERPYSTDTQY
TRBV12-3/TRBV12-4	ASSPSGGATYNEQF
TRBV6-2/TRBV6-3	ASTRTGPDPAKNIQY
TRBV24-1	ATSDPPYKVAGGRNEQF
TRBV7-6	ASSPLPPRGTQY
TRBV20-1	SASRGVAVEAF
TRBV4-3	ASSQDSGTYEQY
TRBV5-1	ASGGERRRPQPQETQY
TRBV15	ATSRGGSNQPQH
TRBV11-3	ASSYGTSRI
TRBV25-1	ASSESTRGGGGELF
TRBV12-3/TRBV12-4	ASRQGAWEKLF
TRBV2	AASRTSGSSEQF
TRBV5-1	ASSADRNTDTQY
TRBV5-1	ASSLLGLRDTGELF
TRBV20-1	SARAGGPSDTQY
TRBV7-6	ASSFRLAGHTQY
TRBV9	ASSVGGGVNQPQH
TRBV5-1	ASREGTGELF
TRBV10-1	ASSEVSTDTQY
TRBV10-3	AISGVAIGTGVAYEQY
TRBV12-3/TRBV12-4	ASSRESSYNEQF